This T cell receptor (beta chain) came from a study of OX40 agonist ivuxolimab in advanced cancers. Study-level background: The patients received agonistic anti-OX40 (CD134) antibody ivuxolimab. Checkpoint inhibitors had been given previously to about 38% of patients. The study enrolled dose-escalation patients with hepatocellular carcinoma, melanoma, renal cell or head and neck cancer.

Here immunoSEQ multiplex PCR was the method, and the copy in TCRdb shows in-frame clones only, minus some. The sample has nearly 50,000 clones, 70% to 90% seen once; the top ten hold 1.9%. Study-wide points: Expanded clones were, on average, more numerous in CD8+ T cells than in CD4+.

This CDR3 is built from 16 residues. V lost 3 bases and J 4 bases, leaving 18 bases between the germline ends. The germline gives CDR1 MNHNS, CDR2 SASEGT. As regards this clone: Its cognate antigen is unknown.

The source material was CD4+ or CD8+ T cells sorted from blood, sampled in a trial of the OX40 agonist ivuxolimab. The receptor was derived from an adult with an advanced solid tumor such as melanoma, head and neck, liver or kidney cancer. This rearrangement joins TRBV6-1 to TRBJ1-2; a weak D match, TRBD1 (5 bases). The CDR3 loop is CASSDGGQFTGYGYTF. As DNA, the CDR3 is TGTGCCAGCAGTGATGGAGGACAATTTACGGGCTATGGCTACACCTTC.